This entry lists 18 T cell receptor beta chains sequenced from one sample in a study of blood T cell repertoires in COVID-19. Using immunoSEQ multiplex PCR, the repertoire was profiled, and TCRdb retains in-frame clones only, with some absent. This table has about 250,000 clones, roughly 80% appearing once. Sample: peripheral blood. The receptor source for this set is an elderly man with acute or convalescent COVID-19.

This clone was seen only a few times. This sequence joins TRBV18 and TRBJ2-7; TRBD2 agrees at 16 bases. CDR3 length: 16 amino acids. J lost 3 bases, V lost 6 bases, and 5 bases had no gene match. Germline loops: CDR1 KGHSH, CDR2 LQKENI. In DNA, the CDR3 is TGTGCCAGCTCGTCGGGACTAGCGGGAGGGAACTACGAGCAGTACTTC. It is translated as CASSSGLAGGNYEQYF.

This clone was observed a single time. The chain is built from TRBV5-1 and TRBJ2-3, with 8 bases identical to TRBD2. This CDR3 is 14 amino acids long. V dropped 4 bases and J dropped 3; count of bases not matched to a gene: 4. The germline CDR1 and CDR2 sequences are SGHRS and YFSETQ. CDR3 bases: TGCGCCAGCAGCATTAGCGGGAAAACAGATACGCAGTATTTT. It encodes CASSISGKTDTQYF.

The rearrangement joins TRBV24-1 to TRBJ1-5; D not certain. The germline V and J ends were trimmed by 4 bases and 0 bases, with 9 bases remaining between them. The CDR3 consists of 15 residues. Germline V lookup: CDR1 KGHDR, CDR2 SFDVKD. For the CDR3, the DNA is TGTGCCACCAGTGAGAGCATCGATAGCAATCAGCCCCAGCATTTT. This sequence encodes CATSESIDSNQPQHF.

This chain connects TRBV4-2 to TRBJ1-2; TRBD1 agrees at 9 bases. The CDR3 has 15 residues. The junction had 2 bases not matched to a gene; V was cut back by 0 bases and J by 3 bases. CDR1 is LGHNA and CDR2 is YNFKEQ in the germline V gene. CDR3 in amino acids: CASSQEGTGYYGYTF. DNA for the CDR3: TGTGCCAGCAGCCAAGAAGGGACAGGGTACTATGGCTACACCTTC.

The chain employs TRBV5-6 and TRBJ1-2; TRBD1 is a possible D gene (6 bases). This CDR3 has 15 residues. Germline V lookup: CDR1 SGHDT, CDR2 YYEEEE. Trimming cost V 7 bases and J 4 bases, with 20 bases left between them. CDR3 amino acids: CASSAIRTAFYGYTF. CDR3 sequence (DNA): TGTGCCAGCTCAGCGATACGGACAGCCTTCTATGGCTACACCTTC.

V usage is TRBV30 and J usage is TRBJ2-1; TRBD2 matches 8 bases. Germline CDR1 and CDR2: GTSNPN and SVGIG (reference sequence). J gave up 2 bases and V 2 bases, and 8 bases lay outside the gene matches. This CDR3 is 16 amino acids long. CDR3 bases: TGTGCCTGGAGTAGTGATAGCGGGGACCCCTACAATGAGCAGTTCTTC. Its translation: CAWSSDSGDPYNEQFF.

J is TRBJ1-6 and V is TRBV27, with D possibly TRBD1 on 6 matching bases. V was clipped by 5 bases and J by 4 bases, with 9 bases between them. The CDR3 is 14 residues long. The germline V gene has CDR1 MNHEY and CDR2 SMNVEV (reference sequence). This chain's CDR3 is CASSPQGYNSPLHF. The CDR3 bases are TGTGCCAGCAGTCCACAGGGTTATAATTCACCCCTCCACTTT.

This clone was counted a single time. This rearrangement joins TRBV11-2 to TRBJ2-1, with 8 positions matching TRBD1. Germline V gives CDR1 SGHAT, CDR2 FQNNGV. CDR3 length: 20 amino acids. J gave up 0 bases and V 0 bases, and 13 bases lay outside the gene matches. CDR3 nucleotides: TGTGCCAGCAGCTTAGAACTGGCAGGGGGCGCGAGGGGCTCCTACAATGAGCAGTTCTTC. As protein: CASSLELAGGARGSYNEQFF.

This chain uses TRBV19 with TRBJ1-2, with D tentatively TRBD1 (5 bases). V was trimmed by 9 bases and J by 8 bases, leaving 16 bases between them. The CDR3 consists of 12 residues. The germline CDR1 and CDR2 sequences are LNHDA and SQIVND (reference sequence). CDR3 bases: TGTGCCAGCCAAAACCAGGGCGGCGGCTACACCTTC. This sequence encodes CASQNQGGGYTF.

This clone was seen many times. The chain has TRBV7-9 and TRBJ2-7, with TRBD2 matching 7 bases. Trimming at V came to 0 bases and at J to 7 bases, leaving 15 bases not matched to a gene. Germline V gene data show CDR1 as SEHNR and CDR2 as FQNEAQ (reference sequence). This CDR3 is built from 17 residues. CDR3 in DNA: TGTGCCAGCAGCTTAGCGCTGGGGGAGGGCATCGTGGGTGAGCAGTACTTC. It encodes CASSLALGEGIVGEQYF.

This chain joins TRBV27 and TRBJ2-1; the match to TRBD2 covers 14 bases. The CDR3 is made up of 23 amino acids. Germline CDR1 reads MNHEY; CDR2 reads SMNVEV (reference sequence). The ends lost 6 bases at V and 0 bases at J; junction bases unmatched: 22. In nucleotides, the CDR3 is TGTGCCAGCAGGACGCGACGGAGGGGACTAGCGGGAGATTGGAGTAACTCCTACAATGAGCAGTTCTTC. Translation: CASRTRRRGLAGDWSNSYNEQFF.

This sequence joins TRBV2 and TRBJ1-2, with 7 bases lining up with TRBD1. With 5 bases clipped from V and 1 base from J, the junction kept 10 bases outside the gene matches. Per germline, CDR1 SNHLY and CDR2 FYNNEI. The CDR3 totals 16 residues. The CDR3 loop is CASSSPQGILNYGYTF. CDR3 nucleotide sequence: TGTGCCAGCAGTAGCCCACAGGGGATCCTTAACTATGGCTACACCTTC.

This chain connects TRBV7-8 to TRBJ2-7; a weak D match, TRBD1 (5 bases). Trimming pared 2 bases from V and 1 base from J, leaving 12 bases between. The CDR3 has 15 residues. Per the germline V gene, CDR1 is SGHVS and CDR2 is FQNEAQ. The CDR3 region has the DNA TGTGCCAGCAGCTTAAGAGGACACCCATCCTACGAGCAGTACTTC. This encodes CASSLRGHPSYEQYF.

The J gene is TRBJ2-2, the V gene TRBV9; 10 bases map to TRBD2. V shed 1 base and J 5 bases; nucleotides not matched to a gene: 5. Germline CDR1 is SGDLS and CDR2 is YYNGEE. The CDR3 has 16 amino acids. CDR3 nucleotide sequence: TGTGCCAGCAGCGTACCAGCGGGAGGGGAAACCGGGGAGCTGTTTTTT. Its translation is CASSVPAGGETGELFF.

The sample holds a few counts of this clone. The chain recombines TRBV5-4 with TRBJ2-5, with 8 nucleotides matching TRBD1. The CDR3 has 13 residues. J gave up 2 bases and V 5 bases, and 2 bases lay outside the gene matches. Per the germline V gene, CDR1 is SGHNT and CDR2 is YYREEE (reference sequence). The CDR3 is CASRDRVQETQYF. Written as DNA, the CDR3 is TGTGCCAGCAGGGACAGGGTACAAGAGACCCAGTACTTC.

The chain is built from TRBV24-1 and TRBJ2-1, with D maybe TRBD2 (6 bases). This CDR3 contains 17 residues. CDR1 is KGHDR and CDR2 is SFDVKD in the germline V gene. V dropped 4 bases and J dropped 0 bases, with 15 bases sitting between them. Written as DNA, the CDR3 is TGTGCCACCAGTGAATCCGACGGGAGAAGCTCCTACAATGAGCAGTTCTTC. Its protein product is CATSESDGRSSYNEQFF.

The CDR3 DNA is TGTGCCAGCAGGGGGACAGGGCGCACCGGGGAGCTGTTTTTT. This encodes CASRGTGRTGELFF. J is TRBJ2-2 and V is TRBV7-3; 9 positions agree with TRBD1. V shed 6 bases, J shed 4 bases, and the junction held 3 bases outside the gene matches. Germline V gives CDR1 SGHTA, CDR2 FQGTGA. CDR3 length: 14 residues. The variable domain in full, with the rest retrieved from reference TRBV7-3 and TRBJ2-2, is GAGVSQTPSNKVTEKGKYVELRCDPISGHTALYWYRQSLGQGPEFLIYFQGTGAADDSGLPNDRFFAVRPEGSVSTLKIQRTERGDSAVYLCASRGTGRTGELFFGEGSRLTVL.

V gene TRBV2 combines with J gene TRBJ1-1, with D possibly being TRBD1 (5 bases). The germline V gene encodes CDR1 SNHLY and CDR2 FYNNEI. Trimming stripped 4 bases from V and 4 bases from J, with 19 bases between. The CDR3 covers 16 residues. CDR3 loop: CASSALRAAGTTEAFF. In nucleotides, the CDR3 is TGTGCCAGCAGTGCCCTACGGGCCGCGGGGACCACTGAAGCTTTCTTT.